The 15 T cell receptor beta chains presented below share a single source sample, sequenced in a study of cytomegalovirus exposure and HLA in healthy donors. The PCR had 60 Vbeta and 13 Jbeta primers. TCRdb's table, derived via immunoSEQ multiplex PCR, lists solely in-frame clones and lacks some. The profile covers about 140,000 clones, with about 70% appearing a single time and about 3.9% taken by the ten largest. Sequenced input: PBMCs. All receptors derive from a man between 18 and 35 years old in good health and CMV-seronegative.

V is TRBV5-1 and J is TRBJ2-3, with 14 bases fitting TRBD2. The CDR3 covers 15 residues. V shed 6 bases, J shed 1 base, and the junction held 1 base outside the gene matches. The germline CDR1 and CDR2 sequences are SGHRS and YFSETQ. CDR3 in DNA: TGCGCCAGCAAGACTAGCGGGGGGGGCACAGATACGCAGTATTTT. Its protein is CASKTSGGGTDTQYF.

The chain couples TRBV5-6 to TRBJ2-7, with TRBD1 as a possible D gene (6 bases). CDR1 and CDR2 (germline): SGHDT, YYEEEE. This CDR3 has 14 amino acids. With 3 bases removed from V and 3 bases from J, the gap between germline ends came to 13 bases. In nucleotides, the CDR3 is TGTGCCAGCAGCTCCTACAGGGACCTCTACGAGCAGTACTTC. Amino acids: CASSSYRDLYEQYF.

This clone was seen a handful of times. The gene calls are TRBV6-5 and TRBJ1-5; weak D call: TRBD1 (5 bases). Germline CDR1 MNHEY, CDR2 SVGAGI. The CDR3 runs to 15 residues. V lost 5 bases to trimming and J lost 1 base, with 12 bases between them. DNA of the CDR3: TGTGCCAGCAGTGGGCCCCGGGGGAGCAATCAGCCCCAGCATTTT. It specifies CASSGPRGSNQPQHF.

This clone was detected only a few times. The genes are TRBV14 and TRBJ2-7; 10 nucleotides agree with TRBD1. The V gene's germline CDR1 is SGHDN and CDR2 FVKESK. The CDR3 extends over 17 amino acids. Trimming at V came to 3 bases and at J to 7 bases, leaving 15 bases not matched to a gene. The CDR3: CASSHKPGLDRGPEQYF. The CDR3 DNA reads as TGTGCCAGCAGCCACAAACCTGGTTTAGACAGGGGGCCTGAGCAGTACTTC.

The rearrangement uses TRBV7-8 and TRBJ1-2; D unclear. The V end lost 2 bases, the J end lost 3 bases, and 10 bases lay between the germline ends. CDR3 length: 14 residues. The V gene's germline CDR1 is SGHVS and CDR2 FQNEAQ. The CDR3 protein is CASSLQDRDYGYTF. The CDR3 region has the DNA TGTGCCAGCAGCTTACAGGATCGAGACTATGGCTACACCTTC.

The CDR3 DNA is TGTGCCAGCAGTAGGAGGGAGGGTGAGACCCAGTACTTC. This encodes CASSRREGETQYF. This sequence joins TRBV27 and TRBJ2-5; 7 bases are shared with TRBD2. V was pared by 5 bases and J by 5 bases, with 5 bases of the junction left unmatched. The germline gives CDR1 MNHEY, CDR2 SMNVEV (reference sequence). CDR3 size: 13 residues.

This clone showed up just once. The chain has TRBV7-3 and TRBJ1-1; D is possibly TRBD1 (6 bases). The CDR3 is 13 residues long. V lost 3 bases to trimming and J lost 4 bases, with 9 bases between them. CDR1 SGHTA and CDR2 FQGTGA come from the germline V gene. The DNA of the CDR3 is TGTGCCAGCAGCTTTAGGGGGAGCACTGAAGCTTTCTTT. Protein: CASSFRGSTEAFF. The full variable domain, in which reference TRBV7-3 and TRBJ1-1 provide the parts outside the CDR3, is GAGVSQTPSNKVTEKGKYVELRCDPISGHTALYWYRQSLGQGPEFLIYFQGTGAADDSGLPNDRFFAVRPEGSVSTLKIQRTERGDSAVYLCASSFRGSTEAFFGQGTRLTVV.

This sequence joins TRBV6-5 and TRBJ2-7, with D possibly matching TRBD2 (5 bases). Germline-derived CDR1 and CDR2 are MNHEY and SVGAGI. This CDR3 contains 12 residues. The germline V and J ends were trimmed by 5 bases and 7 bases, with 12 bases remaining between them. CDR3 protein: CASSARTGEQYF. CDR3 DNA: TGTGCCAGCAGTGCCCGGACGGGGGAGCAGTACTTC.

The chain recombines TRBV6-4 with TRBJ1-5, with D tentatively TRBD1 (6 bases). The ends were cut back, 7 bases at V and 1 base at J, with 11 bases in the middle. Germline V CDR1 and CDR2: MRHNA, SNTAGT. CDR3 length equals 14 residues. CDR3 sequence (DNA): TGTGCCAGCACATCCGACAGGAGCAATCAGCCCCAGCATTTT. Amino acid sequence: CASTSDRSNQPQHF.

V and J are TRBV6-5 and TRBJ1-5; D uncertain. CDR3 length: 15 amino acids. Trimming stripped 0 bases from V and 4 bases from J, with 10 bases between. Germline V gene sequence: CDR1 MNHEY, CDR2 SVGAGI. CDR3 bases: TGTGCCAGCAGTTACTCCCGGGAGACAAATCAGCCCCAGCATTTT. It is translated as CASSYSRETNQPQHF.

This chain links TRBV6-5 with TRBJ2-7; D remains unclear. Germline V gives CDR1 MNHEY, CDR2 SVGAGI. The germline V and J ends were trimmed by 0 bases and 1 base, with 7 bases remaining between them. This CDR3 spans 14 amino acids. The CDR3 is CASSYSTTSYEQYF. CDR3 in DNA: TGTGCCAGCAGTTACTCGACGACTTCCTACGAGCAGTACTTC.

In DNA, the CDR3 is TGTGCCAGCAGCTTGGGACAGGGGGGCTTGGTCCTCCACTTT. Translation: CASSLGQGGLVLHF. The rearrangement uses TRBV11-3 and TRBJ1-6; the match to TRBD1 covers 11 bases. Trimming removed 3 bases from V and 15 bases from J; junction bases left unmatched: 7. This CDR3 has 14 residues. Germline assignment: CDR1 SGHNT and CDR2 YENEEA.

V usage is TRBV30 and J usage is TRBJ1-4, with D uncertain. Trimming shortened V by 2 bases and J by 0 bases, and 13 bases separated the two germline ends. The germline CDR1 and CDR2 sequences are GTSNPN and SVGIG (reference sequence). The CDR3 totals 16 residues. DNA for the CDR3: TGTGCCTGGAGTACGGGGAGTACGACAACTAATGAAAAACTGTTTTTT. Translating gives CAWSTGSTTTNEKLFF.

The CDR3 bases are TGTGCCTGGAGTGGGAGGCAGCCCTCCCTGAACTATGGCTACACCTTC. Protein product: CAWSGRQPSLNYGYTF. This rearrangement joins TRBV30 to TRBJ1-2; D uncertain. Germline CDR1 and CDR2: GTSNPN and SVGIG (reference sequence). The ends were cut back, 1 base at V and 2 bases at J, with 17 bases in the middle. The CDR3 runs to 16 residues. Filled out from reference TRBV30 and TRBJ1-2, the complete variable domain reads SQTIHQWPATLVQPVGSPLSLECTVEGTSNPNLYWYRQAAGRGLQLLFYSVGIGQISSEVPQNLSASRPQDRQFILSSKKLLLSDSGFYLCAWSGRQPSLNYGYTFGSGTRLTVV.

The chain uses TRBV4-1 and TRBJ1-2; D ambiguous. CDR1 is MGHRA and CDR2 is YSYEKL in the germline V gene. The CDR3 consists of 11 residues. The ends were cut back, 1 base at V and 7 bases at J, with 4 bases in the middle. Here the CDR3 reads CASSQVGGYTF. In DNA, the CDR3 is TGCGCCAGCAGCCAAGTCGGTGGCTACACCTTC.